This is a list of T cell receptor beta chains from one sample in a study of T cell repertoires in cytomegalovirus infection. No antigen has been identified for these receptors. TCRdb ran MiXCR on the reads and lists one entry per CDR3 protein. The repertoire holds 900,000 to 950,000 distinct CDR3 sequences, approximately 31% seen once, with about an eighth in the top ten. The sequencing used cultured CD8+ T cells from PBMCs, collected from culture after CMV antigen stimulation. The source is a human donor in good health (CMV status not recorded). Some clones in this sample may be carry-over from other donors' samples. The CDR3 runs from the conserved cysteine through the conserved F or W. Each record gives: D gene, V gene, clone size, J gene, CDR3 DNA, CDR3 protein. A D gene is named only where the DNA matches it firmly. The listing skips clone size in some rows; elsewhere it reads once, few, many or a size class.

d_call: NA; v_call: TRBV7-6; clone_size: NA; j_call: TRBJ1-4; cdr3_nt: TGTGCCAGCAGCTTAGCGGACGGAAAACTGTTTTTT; cdr3_aa: CASSLADGKLFF
d_call: NA; v_call: TRBV7-6; clone_size: few; j_call: TRBJ1-2; cdr3_nt: TGTGCCAGCAGCTTAGCGCAGGGTAACTATGGCTACACCTTC; cdr3_aa: CASSLAQGNYGYTF
d_call: TRBD2; v_call: TRBV7-6; clone_size: many; j_call: TRBJ2-3; cdr3_nt: TGTGCCAGCAGCCCCTCTAGCGGGGTTTTCACAGATACGCAGTATTTT; cdr3_aa: CASSPSSGVFTDTQYF
d_call: TRBD2; v_call: TRBV6-1; clone_size: NA; j_call: TRBJ2-7; cdr3_nt: TGTGCCAGCAGTGAAGGAGCGGGGTACTACGAGCAGTACTTC; cdr3_aa: CASSEGAGYYEQYF
d_call: TRBD2; v_call: TRBV6-2/TRBV6-3; clone_size: many; j_call: TRBJ2-1; cdr3_nt: TGTGCCAGCCGAGGCGGGGGGTCCTACAATGAGCAGTTCTTC; cdr3_aa: CASRGGGSYNEQFF
d_call: NA; v_call: TRBV10-2; clone_size: NA; j_call: TRBJ2-3; cdr3_nt: TGCGCCAGCTGGGGGGTCCCCCGCGTAGATACGCAGTATTTT; cdr3_aa: CASWGVPRVDTQYF
d_call: NA; v_call: TRBV29-1; clone_size: NA; j_call: TRBJ1-2; cdr3_nt: TGCAGCGCCGACGGACTAAGCTTC; cdr3_aa: CSADGLSF
d_call: TRBD1; v_call: TRBV10-2; clone_size: NA; j_call: TRBJ1-1; cdr3_nt: TGCGCCAGCCGCAACATCTTGACAGGGGAAGTAACTGAAGCTTTCTTT; cdr3_aa: CASRNILTGEVTEAFF
d_call: NA; v_call: TRBV19; clone_size: NA; j_call: TRBJ1-1; cdr3_nt: TGTGCCAGTAGTTCCCAGGCAGAAAGATACACTGAAGCTTTCTTT; cdr3_aa: CASSSQAERYTEAFF
d_call: TRBD2; v_call: TRBV20-1; clone_size: NA; j_call: TRBJ2-1; cdr3_nt: TGCAGTGCTAACCCGACTAGCGCCGATAGTTACAATGAGCAGTTCTTC; cdr3_aa: CSANPTSADSYNEQFF
d_call: NA; v_call: TRBV6-5; clone_size: NA; j_call: TRBJ2-1; cdr3_nt: TGTGCCAGCAGCCCCTCGCCTAGTAGCTCCTACAATGAGCAGTTCTTC; cdr3_aa: CASSPSPSSSYNEQFF
d_call: NA; v_call: TRBV7-4; clone_size: NA; j_call: TRBJ2-1; cdr3_nt: TGTGCCAGCAGCTTAACGAGTGCCCCGAACAATGAGCAGTTCTTC; cdr3_aa: CASSLTSAPNNEQFF
d_call: NA; v_call: TRBV20-1; clone_size: NA; j_call: TRBJ1-1; cdr3_nt: TGCAGTGCTAGGTCCAGGGGTACCACTGAAGCTTTCTTT; cdr3_aa: CSARSRGTTEAFF
d_call: NA; v_call: TRBV5-6; clone_size: few; j_call: TRBJ1-3; cdr3_nt: TGTGCCAGCAGCTTCGACAGCTCTGGAAACACCATATATTTT; cdr3_aa: CASSFDSSGNTIYF
d_call: NA; v_call: TRBV12-3/TRBV12-4; clone_size: few; j_call: TRBJ1-1; cdr3_nt: TGTGCCAGCAATTCCTTCCATCCGAACACTGAAGCTTTCTTT; cdr3_aa: CASNSFHPNTEAFF
d_call: TRBD1; v_call: TRBV4-1; clone_size: few; j_call: TRBJ1-5; cdr3_nt: TGCGCCAGCAGCCAAGGTCAGGGGGCTCAGCCCCAGCATTTT; cdr3_aa: CASSQGQGAQPQHF
d_call: NA; v_call: TRBV24-1; clone_size: NA; j_call: TRBJ2-3; cdr3_nt: TGTGCCACCAGTGACTCCGGACTCTTCCCAGATACGCAGTATTTT; cdr3_aa: CATSDSGLFPDTQYF
d_call: NA; v_call: TRBV6-1; clone_size: NA; j_call: TRBJ1-3; cdr3_nt: TGTGCCAGCAGTTCCGGATACGGAAACACCATATATTTT; cdr3_aa: CASSSGYGNTIYF
d_call: TRBD1; v_call: TRBV7-4; clone_size: few; j_call: TRBJ1-1; cdr3_nt: TGTGCCAGCAGCTTAGAACGGCCAGGGGGGGAAGCTTTCTTT; cdr3_aa: CASSLERPGGEAFF
d_call: NA; v_call: TRBV5-1; clone_size: NA; j_call: TRBJ2-7; cdr3_nt: TGCGCCAGCTCAGCTTCACAGGGAGGGCTAGGGGAGCAGTACTTC; cdr3_aa: CASSASQGGLGEQYF
d_call: NA; v_call: TRBV7-8; clone_size: many; j_call: TRBJ1-1; cdr3_nt: TGTGCCAGCAGCTCTCGGGCCCGGATGGGAGCGAACACTGAAGCTTTCTTT; cdr3_aa: CASSSRARMGANTEAFF
d_call: NA; v_call: TRBV7-8; clone_size: NA; j_call: TRBJ2-1; cdr3_nt: TGTGCCAGCAGCTATCCCCCCCAACGGGATGAGCAGTTCTTC; cdr3_aa: CASSYPPQRDEQFF
d_call: NA; v_call: TRBV27; clone_size: NA; j_call: TRBJ1-5; cdr3_nt: TGTGCCAGCAGTTTACATCAGGGGCAGCCCCAGCATTTT; cdr3_aa: CASSLHQGQPQHF
d_call: TRBD1; v_call: TRBV7-2; clone_size: many; j_call: TRBJ2-1; cdr3_nt: TGTGCCAGCAGCGCCCGGGACAGGCTTTACAATGAGCAGTTCTTC; cdr3_aa: CASSARDRLYNEQFF
d_call: TRBD2; v_call: TRBV9; clone_size: NA; j_call: TRBJ2-3; cdr3_nt: TGTGCCAGCAGTGTTAGCGGGAGCACAGATACGCAGTATTTT; cdr3_aa: CASSVSGSTDTQYF
d_call: TRBD1; v_call: TRBV19; clone_size: NA; j_call: TRBJ1-2; cdr3_nt: TGTGCCAGTAGTTGGACCCGACAGGGGGCGGACATCTATGGCTACACCTTC; cdr3_aa: CASSWTRQGADIYGYTF
d_call: NA; v_call: TRBV7-9; clone_size: NA; j_call: TRBJ1-6; cdr3_nt: TGTGCCAGCGGGGATCCGCGGGGGCGCTCACCCCTCCACTTT; cdr3_aa: CASGDPRGRSPLHF
d_call: NA; v_call: TRBV7-2; clone_size: many; j_call: TRBJ2-3; cdr3_nt: TGTGCCAGCAGCCAGTGGTGGTCCAGCACAGATACGCAGTATTTT; cdr3_aa: CASSQWWSSTDTQYF
d_call: NA; v_call: TRBV6-1; clone_size: few; j_call: TRBJ2-7; cdr3_nt: TGTGCCAGCAGTGAATGGGGGGAAACCTACGAGCAGTACTTC; cdr3_aa: CASSEWGETYEQYF
d_call: TRBD1; v_call: TRBV20-1; clone_size: NA; j_call: TRBJ2-1; cdr3_nt: TGCTGTGCTAGAGTCCCGGGACAGGGAGTGTATGAGCAGTTCTTC; cdr3_aa: CCARVPGQGVYEQFF
d_call: TRBD1; v_call: TRBV6-2/TRBV6-3; clone_size: NA; j_call: TRBJ1-1; cdr3_nt: TGTGCCAGCAGTTATTCCGGGACAGGGGACTCTGAAGCTTTCTTT; cdr3_aa: CASSYSGTGDSEAFF
d_call: NA; v_call: TRBV6-6; clone_size: few; j_call: TRBJ1-6; cdr3_nt: TGTGCCAGCACCCCCTGGTCCCTAAATTCACCCCTCCACTTT; cdr3_aa: CASTPWSLNSPLHF
d_call: NA; v_call: TRBV6-6; clone_size: few; j_call: TRBJ2-7; cdr3_nt: TGTGCCAGCAGTTACTCAGGGACTCCCGGAGGAATCGAGCAGTACTTC; cdr3_aa: CASSYSGTPGGIEQYF
d_call: NA; v_call: TRBV6-1; clone_size: NA; j_call: TRBJ2-7; cdr3_nt: TGTGCCAGCAGTGGTTCGGACACTCACTACGAGCAGTACTTC; cdr3_aa: CASSGSDTHYEQYF
d_call: NA; v_call: TRBV7-2; clone_size: few; j_call: TRBJ2-1; cdr3_nt: TGTGCCAGCAGCTTAGGGGGGGAGTTCGATGAGCAGTTCTTC; cdr3_aa: CASSLGGEFDEQFF
d_call: NA; v_call: TRBV12-3/TRBV12-4; clone_size: NA; j_call: TRBJ1-4; cdr3_nt: TGTGCCAGCAGTTTGCTAGGGGCGGTTGAAAAACTGTTTTTT; cdr3_aa: CASSLLGAVEKLFF
d_call: TRBD1; v_call: TRBV19; clone_size: NA; j_call: TRBJ2-5; cdr3_nt: TGTGCCAGTAGTATTAGGGACAGGGGTGAGACCCAGTACTTC; cdr3_aa: CASSIRDRGETQYF
d_call: TRBD1; v_call: TRBV2; clone_size: NA; j_call: TRBJ1-3; cdr3_nt: TGTGCCAGCAGTGGTAGACAGGGGACTGGAAACACCATATATTTT; cdr3_aa: CASSGRQGTGNTIYF
d_call: NA; v_call: TRBV7-2; clone_size: few; j_call: TRBJ1-5; cdr3_nt: TGTGCCAGCAGACTAGGTTACGAGCCCCAGCATTTT; cdr3_aa: CASRLGYEPQHF